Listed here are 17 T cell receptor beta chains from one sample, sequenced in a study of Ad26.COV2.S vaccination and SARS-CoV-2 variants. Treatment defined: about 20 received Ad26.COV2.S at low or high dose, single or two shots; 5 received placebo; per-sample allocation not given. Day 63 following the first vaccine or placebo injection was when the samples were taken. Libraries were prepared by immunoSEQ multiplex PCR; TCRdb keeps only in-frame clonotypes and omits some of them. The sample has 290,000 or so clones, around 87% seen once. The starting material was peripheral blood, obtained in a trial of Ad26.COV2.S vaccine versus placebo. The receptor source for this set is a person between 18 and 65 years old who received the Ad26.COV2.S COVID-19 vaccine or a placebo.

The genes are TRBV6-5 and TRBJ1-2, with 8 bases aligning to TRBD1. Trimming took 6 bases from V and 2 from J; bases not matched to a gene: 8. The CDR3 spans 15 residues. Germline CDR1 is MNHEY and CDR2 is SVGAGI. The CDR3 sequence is CASSPGQGANYGYTF. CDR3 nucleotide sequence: TGTGCCAGCAGCCCCGGACAGGGCGCCAACTATGGCTACACCTTC.

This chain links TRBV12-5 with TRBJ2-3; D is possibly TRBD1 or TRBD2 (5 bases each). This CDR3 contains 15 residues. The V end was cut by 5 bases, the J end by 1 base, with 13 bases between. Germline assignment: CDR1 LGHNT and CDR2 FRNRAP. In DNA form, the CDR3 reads TGTGCTAGTGGTCGAGGGGATTTTGGCACAGATACGCAGTATTTT. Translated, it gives CASGRGDFGTDTQYF.

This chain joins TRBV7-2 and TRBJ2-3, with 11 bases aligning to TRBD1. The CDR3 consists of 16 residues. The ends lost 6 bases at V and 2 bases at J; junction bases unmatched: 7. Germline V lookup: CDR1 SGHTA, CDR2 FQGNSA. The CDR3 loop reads CASSPGTGGPTDTQYF. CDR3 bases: TGTGCCAGCAGTCCCGGGACAGGGGGACCCACAGATACGCAGTATTTT.

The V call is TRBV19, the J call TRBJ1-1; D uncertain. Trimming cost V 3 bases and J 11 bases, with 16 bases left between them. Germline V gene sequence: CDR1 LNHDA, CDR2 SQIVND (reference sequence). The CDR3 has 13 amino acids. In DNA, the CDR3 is TGTGCCAGTAGTATGGTTCCCATAACGGCTGCTTTCTTT. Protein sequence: CASSMVPITAAFF.

CDR3 bases: TGTGCCAGCAGCCGGAGGAGGGGAGGCTTGCAAGAGACCCAGTACTTC. Protein product: CASSRRRGGLQETQYF. The V gene is TRBV7-2, the J gene TRBJ2-5, with a possible D match to TRBD2 (6 bases). There are 16 residues in the CDR3. In germline, CDR1 is SGHTA, CDR2 FQGNSA. Trimming took 5 bases from V and 2 from J, leaving 18 bases between them.

This chain's CDR3 is CASTPGLASRNEQFF. Written as DNA, the CDR3 is TGTGCCAGCACACCGGGACTAGCATCCAGGAATGAGCAGTTCTTC. The J gene is TRBJ2-1, the V gene TRBV5-4; 9 bases fit TRBD2. This CDR3 is 15 amino acids long. Germline V gene data show CDR1 as SGHNT and CDR2 as YYREEE (reference sequence). J was trimmed by 7 bases and V by 6 bases; bases with no gene match: 11.

DNA of the CDR3: TGTGCTAGTGGGCAGACAGGGGGAGGGGGTCAGCCCCAGCATTTT. This sequence encodes CASGQTGGGGQPQHF. The chain joins TRBV12-5 to TRBJ1-5, with TRBD1 identical over 9 bases. CDR1 and CDR2 from the germline V gene are LGHNT and FRNRAP. V lost 6 bases, J lost 6 bases, and 9 bases stayed unmatched. The length of the CDR3 is 15 residues.

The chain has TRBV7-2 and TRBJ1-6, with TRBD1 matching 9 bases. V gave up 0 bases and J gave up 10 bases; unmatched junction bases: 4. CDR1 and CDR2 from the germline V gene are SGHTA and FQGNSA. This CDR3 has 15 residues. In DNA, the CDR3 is TGTGCCAGCAGCTTAGCGGGACAGGGAGGGTCACCCCTCCACTTT. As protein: CASSLAGQGGSPLHF.

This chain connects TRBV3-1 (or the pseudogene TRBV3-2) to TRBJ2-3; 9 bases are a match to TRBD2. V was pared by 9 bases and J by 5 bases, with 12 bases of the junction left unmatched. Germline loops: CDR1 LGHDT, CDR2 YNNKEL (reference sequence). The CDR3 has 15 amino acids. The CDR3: CASRLSGSTVDTQYF. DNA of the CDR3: TGTGCCAGTCGACTTAGCGGGAGTACGGTAGATACGCAGTATTTT.

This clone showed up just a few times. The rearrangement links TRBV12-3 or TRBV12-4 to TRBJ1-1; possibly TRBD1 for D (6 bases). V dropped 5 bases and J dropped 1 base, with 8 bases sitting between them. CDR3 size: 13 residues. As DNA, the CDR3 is TGTGCCAGCAGTCTACAGGGGAACACTGAAGCTTTCTTT. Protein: CASSLQGNTEAFF.

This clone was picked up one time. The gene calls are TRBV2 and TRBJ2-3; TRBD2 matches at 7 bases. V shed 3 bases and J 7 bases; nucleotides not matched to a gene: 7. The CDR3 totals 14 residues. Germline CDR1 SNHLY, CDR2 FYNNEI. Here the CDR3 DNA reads TGTGCCAGCAGTGATGGGGTCGGGGGGTATACGCAGTATTTT. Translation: CASSDGVGGYTQYF.

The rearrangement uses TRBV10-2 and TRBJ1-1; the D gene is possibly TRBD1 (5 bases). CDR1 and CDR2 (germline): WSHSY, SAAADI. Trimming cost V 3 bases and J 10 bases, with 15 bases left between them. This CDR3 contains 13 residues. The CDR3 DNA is TGCGCCAGCAGTGATTTCAGGGTCCACGGAGCTTTCTTT. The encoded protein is CASSDFRVHGAFF.

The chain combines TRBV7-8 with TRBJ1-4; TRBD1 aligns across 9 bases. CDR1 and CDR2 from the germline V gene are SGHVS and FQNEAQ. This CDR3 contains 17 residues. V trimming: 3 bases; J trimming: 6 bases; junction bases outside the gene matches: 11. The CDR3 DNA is TGTGCCAGCAGCTTGGGTAACAGGGGGCTAGGAGATGAAAAACTGTTTTTT. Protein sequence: CASSLGNRGLGDEKLFF.

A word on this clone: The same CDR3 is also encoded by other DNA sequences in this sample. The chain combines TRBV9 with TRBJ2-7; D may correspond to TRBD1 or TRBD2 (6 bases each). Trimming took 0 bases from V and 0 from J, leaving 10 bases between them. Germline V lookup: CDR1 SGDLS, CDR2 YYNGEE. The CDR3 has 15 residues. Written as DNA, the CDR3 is TGTGCCAGCAGCGTAGACGGGGGCTCCTCCTACGAGCAGTACTTC. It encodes CASSVDGGSSYEQYF.

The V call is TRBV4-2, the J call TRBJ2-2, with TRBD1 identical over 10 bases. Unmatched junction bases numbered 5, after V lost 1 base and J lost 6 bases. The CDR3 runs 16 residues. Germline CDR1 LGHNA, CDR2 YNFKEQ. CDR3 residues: CASSQAMGQGSGELFF. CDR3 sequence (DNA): TGTGCCAGCAGCCAAGCAATGGGACAGGGGTCCGGGGAGCTGTTTTTT.

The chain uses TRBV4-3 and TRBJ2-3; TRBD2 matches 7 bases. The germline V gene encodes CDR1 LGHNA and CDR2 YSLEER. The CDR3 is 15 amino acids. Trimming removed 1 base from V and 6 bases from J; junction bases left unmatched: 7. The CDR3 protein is CASSQVYPAGDTQYF. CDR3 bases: TGCGCCAGCAGCCAAGTGTATCCAGCGGGGGATACGCAGTATTTT.

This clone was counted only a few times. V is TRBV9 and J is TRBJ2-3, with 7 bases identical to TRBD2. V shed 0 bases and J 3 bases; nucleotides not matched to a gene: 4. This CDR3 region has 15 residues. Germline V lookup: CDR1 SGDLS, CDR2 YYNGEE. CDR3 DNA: TGTGCCAGCAGCGTAGGTCGACTAGCTACAGATACGCAGTATTTT. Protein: CASSVGRLATDTQYF.